Below are 26 T cell receptor beta chains sequenced from a single sample in a study of long-term antiretroviral therapy in people with HIV. A v3.0 immunoSEQ assay was performed at survey level. Assay: immunoSEQ multiplex PCR; the TCRdb copy retains only in-frame clones and omits some. The sample consists of 25,000 or so clones, roughly 80% of them appearing once. The sample was unsorted PBMCs, taken 0.8 years before starting antiretroviral therapy. All receptors derive from a man between 18 and 35 years old with HIV.

This clone was counted only a few times. This chain connects TRBV27 to TRBJ1-2, with D perhaps matching TRBD1 (5 bases). The CDR3 contains 16 residues. Germline V CDR1 and CDR2: MNHEY, SMNVEV (reference sequence). Trimming removed 9 bases from V and 6 bases from J, with 26 bases in between. The CDR3 loop is CASSKANGALGDGYTF. The CDR3 DNA sequence: TGTGCCAGTTCGAAGGCTAACGGGGCCCTGGGGGATGGCTACACCTTC.

This clone has only a few counts. The chain couples TRBV7-2 to TRBJ2-4; D uncertain. V lost 1 base and J 8 bases, leaving 9 bases between the germline ends. The CDR3 covers 13 residues. From germline, CDR1 is SGHTA and CDR2 FQGNSA. CDR3 region: CASSLVGLDIQYF. CDR3 in DNA: TGTGCCAGCAGCTTAGTTGGGTTGGACATTCAGTACTTC.

V gene TRBV9 combines with J gene TRBJ2-3, with TRBD2 identical over 11 bases. With V trimmed by 3 bases and J by 2 bases, 5 bases remained unmatched. Germline CDR1 is SGDLS and CDR2 is YYNGEE. This CDR3 is built from 16 residues. This CDR3 reads CASSELAGGYTDTQYF. In nucleotides, the CDR3 is TGTGCCAGCAGCGAGCTAGCGGGGGGTTACACAGATACGCAGTATTTT.

J is TRBJ2-2 and V is TRBV5-4; D perhaps matches TRBD2 (5 bases). This CDR3 has 15 amino acids. CDR1 and CDR2 (germline): SGHNT, YYREEE (reference sequence). Trimming left V 1 base short and J 1 base short, with 8 bases between. The CDR3 spells CASSLLSENTGELFF. Here the CDR3 DNA reads TGTGCCAGCAGCTTGCTTAGCGAGAACACCGGGGAGCTGTTTTTT.

The rearrangement joins TRBV19 to TRBJ1-2; the D is unclear. The CDR3 is 14 residues long. Looked up from germline, CDR1 is LNHDA and CDR2 is SQIVND (reference sequence). V was clipped by 3 bases and J by 6 bases, with 14 bases between them. The CDR3 sequence: CASSITLDVDGYTF. The CDR3 DNA is TGTGCCAGTAGTATTACGCTAGATGTGGATGGCTACACCTTC.

The chain recombines TRBV28 with TRBJ2-3; 8 bases fit TRBD1. Germline assignment: CDR1 MDHEN and CDR2 SYDVKM. This CDR3 comprises 15 residues. The junction had 5 bases not matched to a gene; V was cut back by 4 bases and J by 2 bases. This CDR3 is CASSSLDRDTDTQYF. DNA of the CDR3: TGTGCCAGCAGTTCCCTGGACAGGGACACAGATACGCAGTATTTT.

V gene TRBV6-1 combines with J gene TRBJ2-3; no firm D call. V lost 3 bases to trimming and J lost 2 bases, with 12 bases between them. This CDR3 comprises 15 residues. The germline V gene encodes CDR1 MNHNS and CDR2 SASEGT. The CDR3 loop is CASSETGIYTDTQYF. CDR3 coding DNA: TGTGCCAGCAGTGAGACTGGGATTTACACAGATACGCAGTATTTT.

The rearrangement joins TRBV18 to TRBJ2-4; 11 positions match TRBD1. The germline gives CDR1 KGHSH, CDR2 LQKENI. V lost 0 bases, J lost 8 bases, and 3 bases stayed unmatched. The CDR3 has 15 amino acids. Written as DNA, the CDR3 is TGTGCCAGCTCACCACCCGGACAGGGGGCAGACATTCAGTACTTC. Residues: CASSPPGQGADIQYF. Using reference TRBV18 and TRBJ2-4 for the parts outside the CDR3, the full variable domain is NAGVMQNPRHLVRRRGQEARLRCSPMKGHSHVYWYRQLPEEGLKFMVYLQKENIIDESGMPKERFSAEFPKEGPSILRIQQVVRGDSAAYFCASSPPGQGADIQYFGAGTRLSVL.

The rearrangement uses TRBV5-8 and TRBJ2-1; no firm D call. The CDR3 covers 15 residues. Trimming took 0 bases from V and 3 from J, leaving 10 bases between them. Germline lookup yields CDR1 SGHTS and CDR2 YDEGEE. For the CDR3, the DNA is TGTGCCAGCAGCTTGGAGGCTGCTTACTACAATGAGCAGTTCTTC. The encoded protein is CASSLEAAYYNEQFF.

The rearrangement links TRBV6-4 to TRBJ2-5; D is undetermined. Trimming pared 2 bases from V and 1 base from J, leaving 5 bases between. The CDR3 runs to 13 residues. Germline CDR1 and CDR2: MRHNA and SNTAGT. The CDR3 DNA sequence: TGTGCCAGCAGTGACAGGGTCCAAGAGACCCAGTACTTC. It is translated as CASSDRVQETQYF.

This clone was counted a single time. The rearrangement links TRBV7-2 to TRBJ2-2; unclear D gene. The CDR3 loop spans 13 amino acids. CDR1 and CDR2 (germline): SGHTA, FQGNSA. Trimming shortened V by 5 bases and J by 3 bases, and 7 bases separated the two germline ends. CDR3 DNA sequence: TGTGCCAGCAGCCCAAGGTACACCGGGGAGCTGTTTTTT. This gives the protein CASSPRYTGELFF.

The chain uses TRBV7-9 and TRBJ2-1, with D unclear. There are 12 residues in the CDR3. CDR1 is SEHNR and CDR2 is FQNEAQ in the germline V gene (reference sequence). The V gene lost 5 bases and the J gene lost 6 bases, with 8 bases spanning the gap. CDR3 region: CASSGGVNEQFF. In DNA, the CDR3 is TGTGCCAGCAGCGGTGGAGTCAATGAGCAGTTCTTC.

In its sample, this clone was seen a few times. The V and J genes are TRBV28 and TRBJ1-4; D gene ambiguous. There are 15 residues in the CDR3. V was clipped by 8 bases and J by 0 bases, with 13 bases between them. Germline CDR1 reads MDHEN; CDR2 reads SYDVKM. CDR3 coding DNA: TGTGCCAGCGGAGCTGCCGGGGCAACTAATGAAAAACTGTTTTTT. It is translated as CASGAAGATNEKLFF.

This rearrangement joins TRBV5-1 to TRBJ2-1; 9 nucleotides match TRBD2. The trim removed 4 bases at V and 12 bases at J, leaving 14 bases unmatched. Per germline, CDR1 SGHRS and CDR2 YFSETQ. This CDR3 is built from 15 residues. CDR3 region: CASSPGETSGLSQFF. In nucleotides, the CDR3 is TGCGCCAGCAGCCCCGGAGAGACTAGCGGCCTCTCGCAGTTCTTC.

The chain couples TRBV27 to TRBJ2-1; D is uncertain. V lost 6 bases and J 4 bases, leaving 4 bases between the germline ends. The CDR3 contains 11 residues. The germline CDR1 and CDR2 sequences are MNHEY and SMNVEV (reference sequence). The CDR3 region has the DNA TGTGCCAGCAGAGAATACAATGAGCAGTTCTTC. Its translation: CASREYNEQFF.

The chain links TRBV19 to TRBJ2-2; 8 nucleotides line up with TRBD2. Germline V gene data show CDR1 as LNHDA and CDR2 as SQIVND (reference sequence). The CDR3 totals 15 residues. V gave up 8 bases and J gave up 7 bases; unmatched junction bases: 12. Here the CDR3 reads CASYQTGGLGGELFF. In DNA form, the CDR3 reads TGTGCCAGTTATCAAACGGGAGGGCTGGGCGGGGAGCTGTTTTTT.

The V call is TRBV14, the J call TRBJ2-3, with 7 bases lining up with TRBD2. The CDR3 runs to 14 residues. V was clipped by 2 bases and J by 6 bases; unmatched bases: 5. Germline loops: CDR1 SGHDN, CDR2 FVKESK. The CDR3 DNA reads as TGTGCCAGCAGCCAAAAACTAGCGTTCGATACGCAGTATTTT. Its protein is CASSQKLAFDTQYF. Drawing the rest from reference TRBV14 and TRBJ2-3, the complete variable domain is EAGVTQFPSHSVIEKGQTVTLRCDPISGHDNLYWYRRVMGKEIKFLLHFVKESKQDESGMPNNRFLAERTGGTYSTLKVQPAELEDSGVYFCASSQKLAFDTQYFGPGTRLTVL.

DNA for the CDR3: TGTGCCAGCAGTGGGGAAGAGACCCAGTACTTC. Protein: CASSGEETQYF. V usage is TRBV25-1 and J usage is TRBJ2-5; D is ambiguous. The CDR3 consists of 11 residues. CDR1 MGHDK and CDR2 SYGVNS come from the germline V gene. Trimming left V 4 bases short and J 3 bases short, with 3 bases between.

The rearrangement joins TRBV5-6 to TRBJ1-5; D is perhaps TRBD1 (5 bases). The CDR3 is 15 amino acids. V was pared by 3 bases and J by 0 bases, with 10 bases between. Germline V lookup: CDR1 SGHDT, CDR2 YYEEEE. CDR3 nucleotide sequence: TGTGCCAGCAGCTGGGGGGACGGTAGCAATCAGCCCCAGCATTTT. Amino acids: CASSWGDGSNQPQHF.

The chain uses TRBV21-1 and TRBJ1-5. TRBV21-1 is flagged as a pseudogene. The CDR3 runs 13 residues. In DNA form, the CDR3 reads TGTGCCAGCACCCCGTGGGTAGCCAGACCCCAGCATTTT. This codes for CASTPWVARPQHF.

The chain couples TRBV6-5 to TRBJ2-7; tentative D call: TRBD2 (6 bases). Per the germline V gene, CDR1 is MNHEY and CDR2 is SVGAGI. V lost 0 bases to trimming and J lost 5 bases, with 14 bases between them. This CDR3 spans 15 amino acids. The CDR3 here is CASSYSFRGSHEQYF. In nucleotides, the CDR3 is TGTGCCAGCAGTTACTCGTTCCGGGGGTCACACGAGCAGTACTTC.

J is TRBJ2-1 and V is TRBV9, with unresolved D. Germline loops: CDR1 SGDLS, CDR2 YYNGEE. This CDR3 is built from 16 residues. Trimming cost V 0 bases and J 5 bases, with 15 bases left between them. The CDR3 loop is CASSVGFRETHNEQFF. DNA of the CDR3: TGTGCCAGCAGCGTAGGGTTTCGCGAGACTCACAATGAGCAGTTCTTC.

The rearrangement joins TRBV5-1 to TRBJ1-6; D is unclear. The V end lost 0 bases, the J end lost 7 bases, and 17 bases lay between the germline ends. The germline V gene has CDR1 SGHRS and CDR2 YFSETQ. The CDR3 length is 17 residues. The CDR3 loop is CASSLVEVSGWNSPLHF. Written as DNA, the CDR3 is TGCGCCAGCAGCTTGGTGGAGGTCTCGGGATGGAATTCACCCCTCCACTTT. The whole variable domain, filled in from reference TRBV5-1 and TRBJ1-6, reads KAGVTQTPRYLIKTRGQQVTLSCSPISGHRSVSWYQQTPGQGLQFLFEYFSETQRNKGNFPGRFSGRQFSNSRSEMNVSTLELGDSALYLCASSLVEVSGWNSPLHFGNGTRLTVT.

The rearrangement joins TRBV7-2 to TRBJ2-7; tentative D call: TRBD2 (5 bases). Germline loops: CDR1 SGHTA, CDR2 FQGNSA. The CDR3 has 14 residues. V lost 2 bases and J lost 0, with 8 bases in between. The CDR3 loop is CASSLIEGSYEQYF. Here the CDR3 DNA reads TGTGCCAGCAGCTTAATAGAGGGCTCCTACGAGCAGTACTTC.

This clone came up once. The J gene is TRBJ2-1, the V gene TRBV7-8; perhaps TRBD1 as D (6 bases). The CDR3 runs to 16 residues. V lost 4 bases and J lost 8, with 21 bases in between. Germline V gene lookup returns CDR1 SGHVS and CDR2 FQNEAQ. CDR3 sequence: CASSSQQGSVFDEQFF. As DNA, the CDR3 is TGTGCCAGCAGCTCCCAACAGGGAAGCGTCTTCGATGAGCAGTTCTTC.

V is TRBV7-8 and J is TRBJ2-7, with unresolved D. The V end lost 1 base, the J end lost 2 bases, and 6 bases lay between the germline ends. The CDR3 has 13 residues. Germline CDR1 is SGHVS and CDR2 is FQNEAQ. CDR3 DNA: TGTGCCAGCAGCTTAGATCTTACCTACGAGCAGTACTTC. This encodes CASSLDLTYEQYF. The variable domain in full, completed from reference TRBV7-8 and TRBJ2-7, reads GAGVSQSPRYKVAKRGQDVALRCDPISGHVSLFWYQQALGQGPEFLTYFQNEAQLDKSGLPSDRFFAERPEGSVSTLKIQRTQQEDSAVYLCASSLDLTYEQYFGPGTRLTVT.